This TCR beta chain was documented in a study of T cells in localized non-small cell lung cancer (TCRdb year 2020). About the study as a whole: The study analyzed T cell repertoires of 236 early-stage NSCLC patients, comparing tumors and uninvolved tumor-adjacent lungs. Of the NSCLC patients, about 130 were male and 85 to 110 were female, and the mean age was approximately 64 years. The cohort was made up of around 240 treatment-naive NSCLC patients whose localized lung tumors had been resected. Overall results and qualifications from the work: Longer overall survival was associated with higher T cell density in blood, whereas shorter survival was associated with higher clonality in adjacent lung. Because multi-region tumor sequencing was not done, intratumor heterogeneity could not be ruled out. Uninvolved tumor-adjacent lung showed the highest T cell clonality, higher than tumor, which suggests more focused antigenic responses in the uninvolved tumor-adjacent lung. Because the study design was exploratory, TCR variables were selected using unadjusted p-values without false-discovery rate correction. A median of 57 of the top 100 tumor clones turned up in the paired uninvolved adjacent lung, and approximately 30 of those clones also ranked among the top 100 of that same adjacent lung.

A remark on this clone: Its antigen specificity is not known. No base-level quality is on record; no much larger clone is a single base apart.

The immunoSEQ Assay was used to sequence TCR beta CDR3 regions from DNA. The original pipeline was this. To compute T cell density, TCR beta template counts were normalized to usable DNA, which was estimated by amplifying housekeeping genes. Richness was estimated with the preseqR package, extrapolating to 400,000 templates for PBMC samples and 120,000 templates for tissue samples. Clonality was defined as one minus Pielou's evenness. Tissue-enriched TCRs were identified by differential abundance testing using productive amino-acid clonotypes, minimum total count 5 and alpha 0.1. The Jaccard Index and the Morisita Overlap Index were used to measure how much the repertoires overlapped between compartments. GLIPH clustered TCR beta CDR3s with public tetramer-defined viral CDR3s; viral motifs required at least three viral sequences plus V-gene enrichment. The table was pulled from immuneACCESS by TCRdb, which kept in-frame rearrangements only. Such tables lose some clones; where checked, under half of the loss comes from unresolved V genes, and the rest has no known cause. V and J calls and clone size are as listed in that table; D and trimming were resolved from the DNA. Within this sample are 23,000 or so clones, with around 88% of them counted one time only. The ten largest make up about 9.5% of the sample.

The germline V gene gives CDR1 as SQVTM and CDR2 as ANQGSEA. The junction shows trimming of 5 bases on V and 4 bases on J, plus 10 bases between the germline ends. Taken from cysteine to phenylalanine, the CDR3 has 12 residues. The retained sequence is limited to the CDR3, 36 bases, with the frame set at the first base. At diagnosis, tumor, uninvolved tumor-adjacent lung and peripheral blood were collected and then preserved as a mix of FFPE and fresh-frozen material. For TCR repertoire profiling, blood samples were analyzed as peripheral blood mononuclear cells. This TCR derives from a woman aged 40-70 years with stage III lung adenocarcinoma. The sequencing used peripheral blood mononuclear cells, collected before any cancer treatment. The rearrangement joined TRBV29-1 to TRBJ2-3, with no reliable assignment of the D segment. The CDR3 loop reads CSVLKGPDTQYF. The DNA reads as follows: TGCAGCGTTCTCAAGGGCCCAGATACGCAGTATTTT.